This TCR beta chain was sequenced during a study of radiation and T cells in renal cell carcinoma. V lost 5 bases to trimming and J lost 0 bases; unmatched junction nucleotides: 2. The germline V gene encodes CDR1 PRHDT and CDR2 FYEKMQ (reference sequence). The CDR3 sequence is 14 residues long. Time point here: baseline pretreatment blood. As to treatment: 15 Gy SBRT to primary tumor, nephrectomy 4 weeks later. For this clone: This sample includes further DNA sequences coding for the same CDR3.

Method: immunoSEQ multiplex PCR; TCRdb's copy keeps in-frame clones and lacks some. The table lists about 91,000 clones, 82% of them singletons. The material sequenced was blood, taken from a patient whose treatment included radiotherapy and nephrectomy. The sequence was collected from a man between 60 and 70 years old with renal cell carcinoma. V and J are TRBV13 and TRBJ2-7; 9 bases line up with TRBD1. The CDR3 loop reads CASSQTGGSYEQYF. In DNA form, the CDR3 reads TGTGCCAGCAGCCAGACAGGGGGCTCCTACGAGCAGTACTTC.